This TCR beta chain comes out of a study of multiple sclerosis patients with progressive multifocal leukoencephalopathy. The time point here: before natalizumab initiation. The T0 samples predate the first natalizumab infusion. The germline V and J ends were trimmed by 0 bases and 8 bases, with 10 bases remaining between them. This CDR3 region has 13 residues. The germline V gene encodes CDR1 KGHSH and CDR2 LQKENI. Clones were read by immunoSEQ multiplex PCR, and TCRdb kept only the in-frame ones, dropping some. The sample carries about 30,000 clones, nearly 95% recorded once. J is TRBJ1-2 and V is TRBV18; the D gene is possibly TRBD1 (5 bases). This TCR was recovered from a man aged 25 to 40 with multiple sclerosis. The sequencing input was PBMCs. The CDR3 nucleotides read TGTGCCAGCTCACCACCGGGTCAGGGAGGCTACACCTTC. It encodes CASSPPGQGGYTF.